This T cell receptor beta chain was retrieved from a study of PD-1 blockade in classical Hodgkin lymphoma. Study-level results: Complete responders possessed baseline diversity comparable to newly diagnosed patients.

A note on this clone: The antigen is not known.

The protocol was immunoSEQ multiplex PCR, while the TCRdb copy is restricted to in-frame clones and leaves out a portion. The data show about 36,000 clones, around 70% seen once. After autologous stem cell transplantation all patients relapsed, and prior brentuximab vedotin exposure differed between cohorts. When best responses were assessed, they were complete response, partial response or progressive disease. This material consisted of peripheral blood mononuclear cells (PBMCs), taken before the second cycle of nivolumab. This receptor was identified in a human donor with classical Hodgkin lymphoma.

The CDR3 nucleotides read TGTGCCAGCAGCCAAGAGGACAGAAAGTACACTGAAGCTTTCTTT. It is translated as CASSQEDRKYTEAFF. The chain couples TRBV4-2 to TRBJ1-1; D perhaps matches TRBD1 (6 bases). Trimming pared 0 bases from V and 3 bases from J, leaving 11 bases between. CDR3 length: 15 amino acids. Germline V gives CDR1 LGHNA, CDR2 YNFKEQ.